The 2 T cell receptor beta chains reported below all come from one sample, sequenced in a study of identical twins. TCRdb re-called the 5' RACE reads with MiXCR, one entry per CDR3 protein. The sample holds fewer than 650,000 distinct CDR3 sequences, approximately 10% seen once. These data also featured in a second study, about yellow fever vaccine responses in identical twins.

The material sequenced was PBMCs. The source of these receptors is a woman aged 18-35 years in good health.

This clonotype was counted between two and nine times. The chain joins TRBV28 to TRBJ2-3, with D perhaps given as TRBD1 or TRBD2 (5 bases each). Between the trimmed V and J ends, which lost 6 bases and 4 bases, there was a span of 20 bases. This CDR3 spans 16 amino acids. Germline CDR1 reads MDHEN; CDR2 reads SYDVKM. The CDR3 sequence: CASRPSTPGASDTQYF. The CDR3 DNA follows: TGTGCCAGCAGACCCTCCACCCCCGGGGCCTCAGATACGCAGTATTTT. Using reference TRBV28 and TRBJ2-3 for the parts outside the CDR3, the full variable domain is DVKVTQSSRYLVKRTGEKVFLECVQDMDHENMFWYRQDPGLGLRLIYFSYDVKMKEKGDIPEGYSVSREKKERFSLILESASTNQTSMYLCASRPSTPGASDTQYFGPGTRLTVL.

The table lists this clonotype with a few counts. The J gene is TRBJ1-1, the V gene TRBV30, with unresolved D. The V end lost 0 bases, the J end lost 6 bases, and 8 bases lay between the germline ends. Germline values: CDR1 GTSNPN, CDR2 SVGIG (reference sequence). The CDR3 is 12 amino acids. The CDR3 sequence: CAWSVLTSEAFF. The CDR3 DNA follows: TGTGCCTGGAGTGTTCTCACATCTGAAGCTTTCTTT.